This T cell receptor (beta chain) appears in the sequencing data of a study of T-cell memory formation after mild COVID-19. Constant-segment primers and 5'RACE yielded cDNA libraries for TCR alpha and TCR beta, each carrying sample barcodes and UMIs. TCRdb re-analysed the 5' RACE reads in MiXCR, keeping a single row per CDR3 protein. The sample carries 500,000 to 550,000 distinct CDR3 sequences, over 20% recorded once. Findings of the study overall: The authors left the SARS-CoV-2 specificity of second-wave clones peaking on day 37 unconfirmed.

Germline V lookup: CDR1 SNHLY, CDR2 FYNNEI. V lost 3 bases, J lost 4 bases, and 4 bases lay in between. The CDR3 runs to 11 residues. About this clonotype: What it binds is unknown.

The sequence derives from an adult woman who had mild COVID-19 (a few samples of this study predate the infection). Cell type and time point are not known. The V call is TRBV2, the J call TRBJ2-7, with unresolved D. The sequenced sample consisted of PBMCs or a T cell subset sorted from them (not recorded which). CDR3 amino acids: CASSEVYEQYF. CDR3 bases: TGTGCCAGCAGTGAGGTTTACGAGCAGTACTTC.